This TCR beta chain was recorded in a study of shared clonotypes between healthy human individuals. V was pared by 8 bases and J by 5 bases, with 10 bases of the junction left unmatched. This CDR3 has 15 residues. Germline V gene lookup returns CDR1 LGHNA and CDR2 YSLEER. Assay used: immunoSEQ multiplex PCR; TCRdb lists only in-frame clones, some missing. The sample has tens of thousands of clones, 62% seen once. The receptor was derived from a man aged 25-45 years in good health. The gene calls are TRBV4-3 and TRBJ2-1, with 9 nucleotides matching TRBD2. The material sequenced was memory CD8+ T cells sorted from blood. Subset specified: CD45RO+ cells pooled with CCR7-negative TemRA cells. The CDR3 region is CASSGGREGHNEQFF. For the CDR3, the DNA is TGCGCCAGCTCCGGGGGGCGGGAGGGCCACAATGAGCAGTTCTTC.